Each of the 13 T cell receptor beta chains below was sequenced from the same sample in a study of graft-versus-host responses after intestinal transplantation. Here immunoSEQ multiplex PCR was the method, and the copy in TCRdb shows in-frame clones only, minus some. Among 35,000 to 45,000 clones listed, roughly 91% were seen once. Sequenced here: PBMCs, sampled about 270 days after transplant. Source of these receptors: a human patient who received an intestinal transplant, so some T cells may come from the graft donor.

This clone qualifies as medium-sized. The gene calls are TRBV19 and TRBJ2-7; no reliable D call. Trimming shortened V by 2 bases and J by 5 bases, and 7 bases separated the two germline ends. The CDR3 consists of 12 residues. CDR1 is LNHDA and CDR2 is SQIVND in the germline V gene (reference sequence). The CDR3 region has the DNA TGTGCCAGTAGTATATCTAACGACGAGCAGTACTTC. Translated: CASSISNDEQYF.

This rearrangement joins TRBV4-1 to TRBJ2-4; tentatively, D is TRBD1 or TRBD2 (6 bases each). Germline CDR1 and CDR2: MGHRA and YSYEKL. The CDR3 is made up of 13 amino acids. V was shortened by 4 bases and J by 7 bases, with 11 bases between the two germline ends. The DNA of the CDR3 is TGCGCCAGCAGCCCCACGGGGGCGAACATTCAGTACTTC. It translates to CASSPTGANIQYF.

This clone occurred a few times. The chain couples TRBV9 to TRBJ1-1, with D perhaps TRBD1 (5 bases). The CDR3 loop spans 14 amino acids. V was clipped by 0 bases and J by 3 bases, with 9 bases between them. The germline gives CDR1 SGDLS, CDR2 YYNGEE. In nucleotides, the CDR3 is TGTGCCAGCAGCGTAGTATCAGGGTACACTGAAGCTTTCTTT. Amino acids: CASSVVSGYTEAFF.

CDR3 residues: CASSVEDRKNEKLFF. The CDR3 DNA follows: TGTGCCAGCAGCGTAGAGGACAGGAAGAATGAAAAACTGTTTTTT. The J gene is TRBJ1-4, the V gene TRBV9; TRBD1 matches at 7 bases. Per germline, CDR1 SGDLS and CDR2 YYNGEE. V shed 0 bases, J shed 5 bases, and the junction held 4 bases outside the gene matches. The CDR3 spans 15 residues.

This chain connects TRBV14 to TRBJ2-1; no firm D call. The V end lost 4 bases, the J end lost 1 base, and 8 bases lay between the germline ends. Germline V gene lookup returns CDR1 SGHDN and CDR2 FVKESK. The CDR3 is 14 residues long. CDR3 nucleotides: TGTGCCAGCAGCCCCTTAGGATCCTACAATGAGCAGTTCTTC. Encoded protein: CASSPLGSYNEQFF.

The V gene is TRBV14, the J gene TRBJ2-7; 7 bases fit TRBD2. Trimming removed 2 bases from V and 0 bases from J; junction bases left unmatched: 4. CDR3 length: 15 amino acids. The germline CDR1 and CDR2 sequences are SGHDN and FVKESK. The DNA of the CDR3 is TGTGCCAGCAGCCAAACCGGGACTACCTCCTACGAGCAGTACTTC. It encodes CASSQTGTTSYEQYF.

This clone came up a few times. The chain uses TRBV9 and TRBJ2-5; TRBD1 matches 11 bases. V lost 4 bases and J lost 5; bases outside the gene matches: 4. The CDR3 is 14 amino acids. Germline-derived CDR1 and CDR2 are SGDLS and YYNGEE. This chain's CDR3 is CASSPGQGAETQYF. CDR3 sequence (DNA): TGTGCCAGCAGCCCCGGACAGGGGGCCGAGACCCAGTACTTC.

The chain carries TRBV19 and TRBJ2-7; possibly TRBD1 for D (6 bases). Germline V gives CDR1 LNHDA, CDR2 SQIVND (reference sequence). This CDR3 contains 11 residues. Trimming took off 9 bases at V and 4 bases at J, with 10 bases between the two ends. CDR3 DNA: TGTGCCAGGAGGACAGATTACGAGCAGTACTTC. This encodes CARRTDYEQYF. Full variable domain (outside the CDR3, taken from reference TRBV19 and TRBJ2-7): DGGITQSPKYLFRKEGQNVTLSCEQNLNHDAMYWYRQDPGQGLRLIYYSQIVNDFQKGDIAEGYSVSREKKESFPLTVTSAQKNPTAFYLCARRTDYEQYFGPGTRLTVT.

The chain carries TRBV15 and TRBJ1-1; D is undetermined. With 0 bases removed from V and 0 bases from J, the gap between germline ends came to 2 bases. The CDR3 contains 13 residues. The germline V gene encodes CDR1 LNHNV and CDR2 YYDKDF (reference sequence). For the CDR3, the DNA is TGTGCCACCAGCAGAGAGATGAACACTGAAGCTTTCTTT. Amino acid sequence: CATSREMNTEAFF.

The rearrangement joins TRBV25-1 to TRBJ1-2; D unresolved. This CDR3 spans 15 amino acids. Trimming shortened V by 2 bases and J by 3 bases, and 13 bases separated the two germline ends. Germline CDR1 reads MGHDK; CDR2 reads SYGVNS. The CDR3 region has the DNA TGTGCCAGCAGTGAAGGCGGCGGATCCTACTATGGCTACACCTTC. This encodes CASSEGGGSYYGYTF.

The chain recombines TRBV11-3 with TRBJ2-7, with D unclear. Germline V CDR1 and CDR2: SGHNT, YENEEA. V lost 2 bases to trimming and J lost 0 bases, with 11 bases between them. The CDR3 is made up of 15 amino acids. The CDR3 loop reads CASSLKGPLSYEQYF. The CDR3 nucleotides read TGTGCCAGCAGCTTAAAAGGACCCCTCTCCTACGAGCAGTACTTC.

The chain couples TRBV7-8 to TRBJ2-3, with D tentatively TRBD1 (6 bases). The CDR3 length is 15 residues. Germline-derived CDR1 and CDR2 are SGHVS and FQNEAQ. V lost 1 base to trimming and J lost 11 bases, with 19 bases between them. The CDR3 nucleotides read TGTGCCAGCAGCTTAGAGGTCAGGGGTCGTTCGCAGCAGTATTTT. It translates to CASSLEVRGRSQQYF.

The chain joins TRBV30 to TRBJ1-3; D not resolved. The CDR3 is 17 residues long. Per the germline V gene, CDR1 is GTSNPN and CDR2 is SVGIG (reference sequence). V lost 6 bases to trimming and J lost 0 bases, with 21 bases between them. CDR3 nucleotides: TGTGCCTGTCATACCCCGAGGAACTGCCCCTCTGGAAACACCATATATTTT. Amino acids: CACHTPRNCPSGNTIYF.